The 21 T cell receptor beta chains in this list originate from one sample, sequenced in a study of somatic mutations in cytotoxic T cells in rheumatoid arthritis. Method: immunoSEQ multiplex PCR; TCRdb's copy keeps in-frame clones and lacks some. The table has roughly 10,000 clones, about three quarters seen once. Sequenced: CD8+ T cells sorted from blood. These receptors originate from a man aged 45-60 years in good health.

V and J are TRBV6-5 and TRBJ2-1; maybe TRBD2 (5 bases). Germline V lookup: CDR1 MNHEY, CDR2 SVGAGI. Trimming stripped 0 bases from V and 10 bases from J, with 7 bases between. This CDR3 is built from 12 residues. CDR3 loop: CASSYSTGEQFF. The CDR3 region has the DNA TGTGCCAGCAGTTACTCAACGGGGGAGCAGTTCTTC.

The sample holds one count of this clone. The chain recombines TRBV7-9 with TRBJ2-7, with D maybe TRBD1 (6 bases). Between the trimmed V and J ends, which lost 5 bases and 2 bases, there was a span of 16 bases. The CDR3 covers 15 residues. Germline V gene sequence: CDR1 SEHNR, CDR2 FQNEAQ (reference sequence). This CDR3 reads CASSHTAGVPYEQYF. CDR3 DNA: TGTGCCAGCAGCCATACAGCAGGGGTACCCTACGAGCAGTACTTC.

The J gene is TRBJ2-3, the V gene TRBV9, with D perhaps matching TRBD2 (6 bases). The germline V gene encodes CDR1 SGDLS and CDR2 YYNGEE. CDR3 length: 16 residues. V was clipped by 1 base and J by 3 bases, with 15 bases between them. The CDR3 sequence: CASSVWAGRDTDTQYF. The CDR3, as DNA: TGTGCCAGCAGCGTATGGGCAGGGCGGGATACAGATACGCAGTATTTT.

The gene calls are TRBV4-1 and TRBJ2-5, with a weak D call TRBD1 (5 bases). The J call may be in error: the DNA end matches TRBJ2-7 better. Germline V gene data show CDR1 as MGHRA and CDR2 as YSYEKL. This CDR3 region has 15 residues. CDR3 sequence: CASSQDIGVDYEQYF. The DNA of the CDR3 is TGCGCCAGCAGCCAAGATATAGGGGTGGACTACGAGCAGTACTTC.

By share of the sample, this clone is medium-sized. The V and J genes are TRBV4-1 and TRBJ2-7, with 10 positions matching TRBD1. This CDR3 has 16 amino acids. The trim removed 1 base at V and 3 bases at J, leaving 6 bases unmatched. Germline assignment: CDR1 MGHRA and CDR2 YSYEKL. The CDR3 bases are TGCGCCAGCAGCCAAGCCCCGACAGGGGGCAGCTACGAGCAGTACTTC. Amino acids: CASSQAPTGGSYEQYF.

The chain joins TRBV28 to TRBJ1-6; TRBD1 might be the D (5 bases). CDR1 MDHEN and CDR2 SYDVKM come from the germline V gene. There are 17 residues in the CDR3. V was pared by 6 bases and J by 5 bases, with 20 bases between. The CDR3, as DNA: TGTGCCAGCAGCCCCGATCGGGGGTTCCCGCATAATTCACCCCTCCACTTT. Protein sequence: CASSPDRGFPHNSPLHF. The whole variable domain, remainder taken from reference TRBV28 and TRBJ1-6, is DVKVTQSSRYLVKRTGEKVFLECVQDMDHENMFWYRQDPGLGLRLIYFSYDVKMKEKGDIPEGYSVSREKKERFSLILESASTNQTSMYLCASSPDRGFPHNSPLHFGNGTRLTVT.

Note on this clone: No DNA is shown, since the ends of the CDR3 on it are uncertain; the CDR3 is the one TCRdb lists. The gene calls are TRBV27 and TRBJ2-1; the table's D call, TRBD1, has no DNA check behind it. Looked up from germline, CDR1 is MNHEY and CDR2 is SMNVEV (reference sequence). The CDR3 comprises 14 residues, both ends counted. CDR3: CASSLWGQGSGWVF.

This chain links TRBV9 with TRBJ2-2, with 8 bases aligning to TRBD1. The CDR3 is 17 amino acids. J was trimmed by 1 base and V by 0 bases; bases with no gene match: 5. Germline CDR1 reads SGDLS; CDR2 reads YYNGEE. CDR3 protein: CASSVGRTGMNTGELFF. The CDR3 DNA is TGTGCCAGCAGCGTAGGAAGGACAGGGATGAACACCGGGGAGCTGTTTTTT.

V is TRBV4-1 and J is TRBJ1-1, with TRBD1 matching 7 bases. This CDR3 is built from 17 residues. V was pared by 1 base and J by 2 bases, with 10 bases of the junction left unmatched. The germline CDR1 and CDR2 sequences are MGHRA and YSYEKL. This CDR3 reads CASSQVRTGAINTEAFF. The CDR3 DNA reads as TGCGCCAGCAGCCAAGTAAGGACAGGAGCCATTAACACTGAAGCTTTCTTT.

The chain uses TRBV27 and TRBJ1-3, with D possibly TRBD1 on 6 matching bases. The CDR3 has 14 amino acids. The germline CDR1 and CDR2 sequences are MNHEY and SMNVEV (reference sequence). Trimming took off 5 bases at V and 1 base at J, with 9 bases between the two ends. Written as DNA, the CDR3 is TGTGCCAGCAGTCCGGGGACATCTGGAAACACCATATATTTT. Translated, it gives CASSPGTSGNTIYF.

The gene calls are TRBV29-1 and TRBJ2-1; 7 bases are shared with TRBD2. The CDR3 is made up of 14 amino acids. CDR1 is SQVTM and CDR2 is ANQGSEA in the germline V gene. V dropped 4 bases and J dropped 2; count of bases not matched to a gene: 5. The CDR3 loop reads CSVGRAGAYNEQFF. The CDR3 DNA sequence: TGCAGCGTTGGACGGGCGGGAGCCTACAATGAGCAGTTCTTC.

V gene TRBV2 combines with J gene TRBJ2-1; no clear D gene. The CDR3 totals 11 residues. The germline V gene has CDR1 SNHLY and CDR2 FYNNEI. Trimming removed 8 bases at V and 4 bases at J, with 6 bases between. In DNA, the CDR3 is TGTGCCAGCGTGAGGTACAATGAGCAGTTCTTC. This translates into CASVRYNEQFF.

The chain is built from TRBV9 and TRBJ2-7, with TRBD2 matching over 9 bases. The V and J ends lost 2 bases and 7 bases, in that order; junction bases with no gene match: 7. The length of the CDR3 is 14 residues. CDR1 and CDR2 (germline): SGDLS, YYNGEE. CDR3 DNA: TGTGCCAGCAGCGTGAGTAGCGGGGGAGAGGAGCAGTACTTC. Encoded protein: CASSVSSGGEEQYF.

This clone was counted a single time. This chain links TRBV7-9 with TRBJ2-7; 9 bases map to TRBD1. Trimming cost V 5 bases and J 3 bases; bases outside gene matches: 8. The CDR3 is made up of 15 amino acids. The germline CDR1 and CDR2 sequences are SEHNR and FQNEAQ (reference sequence). In nucleotides, the CDR3 is TGTGCCAGCAGCCAGGGGACAGGGATTTTCTACGAGCAGTACTTC. It encodes CASSQGTGIFYEQYF.

CDR3 sequence: CASSLDRAPRGYTF. The DNA of the CDR3 is TGTGCCAGCAGCTTGGACAGGGCCCCTCGTGGCTACACCTTC. The V gene is TRBV7-2, the J gene TRBJ1-2; 8 positions match TRBD1. The ends lost 3 bases at V and 7 bases at J; junction bases unmatched: 7. Germline V gene sequence: CDR1 SGHTA, CDR2 FQGNSA. There are 14 residues in the CDR3. Combining the CDR3 with reference TRBV7-2 and TRBJ1-2 gives the whole variable domain GAGVSQSPSNKVTEKGKDVELRCDPISGHTALYWYRQSLGQGLEFLIYFQGNSAPDKSGLPSDRFSAERTGGSVSTLTIQRTQQEDSAVYLCASSLDRAPRGYTFGSGTRLTVV.

CDR3 bases: TGTGCCAGCAGCACCCGGGACAGGCGAAACAATGAGCAGTTCTTC. Translated, it gives CASSTRDRRNNEQFF. The chain couples TRBV7-8 to TRBJ2-1, with 8 bases aligning to TRBD1. In germline, CDR1 is SGHVS, CDR2 FQNEAQ. CDR3 length equals 15 residues. V gave up 5 bases and J gave up 5 bases; unmatched junction bases: 8. Using reference TRBV7-8 and TRBJ2-1 for the parts outside the CDR3, the full variable domain is GAGVSQSPRYKVAKRGQDVALRCDPISGHVSLFWYQQALGQGPEFLTYFQNEAQLDKSGLPSDRFFAERPEGSVSTLKIQRTQQEDSAVYLCASSTRDRRNNEQFFGPGTRLTVL.

Of note for this clone: This same CDR3 is encoded by further DNA sequences in the sample. This chain links TRBV10-3 with TRBJ2-7; D is unresolved. This CDR3 has 12 amino acids. Germline-derived CDR1 and CDR2 are ENHRY and SYGVKD. The V and J ends lost 4 bases and 7 bases respectively, with 11 bases between them. CDR3 amino acids: CAISGLKTEQYF. CDR3 coding DNA: TGTGCCATCAGTGGGCTCAAGACAGAGCAGTACTTC.

The genes are TRBV27 and TRBJ2-7, with TRBD1 identical over 9 bases. V lost 6 bases, J lost 2 bases, and 5 bases stayed unmatched. CDR3 size: 14 residues. Germline assignment: CDR1 MNHEY and CDR2 SMNVEV (reference sequence). Here the CDR3 reads CASRPGTGTYEQYF. The CDR3 nucleotides read TGTGCCAGCAGACCCGGGACAGGGACCTACGAGCAGTACTTC.

The gene calls are TRBV7-6 and TRBJ1-1; D is unclear. Germline V lookup: CDR1 SGHVS, CDR2 FNYEAQ. V was pared by 1 base and J by 4 bases, with 13 bases between. This CDR3 comprises 15 residues. In nucleotides, the CDR3 is TGTGCCAGCAGCTTAGGGTCCACGGGAGGCACTGAAGCTTTCTTT. Translating gives CASSLGSTGGTEAFF. Supplemented by reference TRBV7-6 and TRBJ1-1, the full variable domain reads GAGVSQSPRYKVTKRGQDVALRCDPISGHVSLYWYRQALGQGPEFLTYFNYEAQQDKSGLPNDRFSAERPEGSISTLTIQRTEQRDSAMYRCASSLGSTGGTEAFFGQGTRLTVV.

The chain is built from TRBV11-2 and TRBJ1-1, with D tentatively TRBD1 (5 bases). This CDR3 has 11 amino acids. Germline loops: CDR1 SGHAT, CDR2 FQNNGV. V lost 5 bases and J 11 bases, leaving 12 bases between the germline ends. The CDR3 is CASSPGGGAFF. CDR3 DNA sequence: TGTGCCAGCAGCCCCGGGGGTGGCGCTTTCTTT.

J is TRBJ2-3 and V is TRBV28, with a possible D match to TRBD2 (5 bases). V lost 3 bases and J lost 1, with 11 bases in between. From germline, CDR1 is MDHEN and CDR2 SYDVKM. The CDR3 consists of 15 residues. In nucleotides, the CDR3 is TGTGCCAGCAGTTTCGACTCGCGGGGCACAGATACGCAGTATTTT. Translation gives CASSFDSRGTDTQYF.